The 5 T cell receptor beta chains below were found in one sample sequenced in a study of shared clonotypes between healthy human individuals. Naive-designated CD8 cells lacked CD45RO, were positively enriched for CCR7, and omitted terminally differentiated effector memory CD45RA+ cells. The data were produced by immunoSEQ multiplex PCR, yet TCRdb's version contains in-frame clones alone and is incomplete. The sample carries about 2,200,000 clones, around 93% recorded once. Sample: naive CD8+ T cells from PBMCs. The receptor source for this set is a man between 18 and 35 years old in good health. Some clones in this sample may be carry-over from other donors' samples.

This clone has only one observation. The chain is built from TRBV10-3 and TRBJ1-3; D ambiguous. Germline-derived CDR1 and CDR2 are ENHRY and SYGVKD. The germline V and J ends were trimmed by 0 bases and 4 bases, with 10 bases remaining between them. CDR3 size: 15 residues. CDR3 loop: CAISESRSLGNTIYF. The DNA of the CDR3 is TGTGCCATCAGTGAGTCGAGGTCGCTCGGAAACACCATATATTTT.

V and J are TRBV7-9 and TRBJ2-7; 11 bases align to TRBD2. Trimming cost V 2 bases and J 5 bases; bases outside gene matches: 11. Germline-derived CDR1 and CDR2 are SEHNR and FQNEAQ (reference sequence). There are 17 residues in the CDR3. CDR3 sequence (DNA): TGTGCCAGCAGCTTAAGTTTAGCGGGAGGGCCGTTCGACGAGCAGTACTTC. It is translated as CASSLSLAGGPFDEQYF.

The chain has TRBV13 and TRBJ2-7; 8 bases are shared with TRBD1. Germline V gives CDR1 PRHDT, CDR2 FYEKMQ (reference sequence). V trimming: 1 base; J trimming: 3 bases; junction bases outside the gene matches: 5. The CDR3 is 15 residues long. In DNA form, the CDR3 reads TGTGCCAGCAGCTTAGCCGGACAGGGACTCTACGAGCAGTACTTC. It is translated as CASSLAGQGLYEQYF.

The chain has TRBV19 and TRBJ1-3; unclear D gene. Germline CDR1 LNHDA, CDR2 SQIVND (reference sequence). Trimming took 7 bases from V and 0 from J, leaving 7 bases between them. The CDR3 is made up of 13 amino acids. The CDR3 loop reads CASTFLSGNTIYF. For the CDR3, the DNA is TGTGCCAGTACCTTCCTCTCTGGAAACACCATATATTTT.

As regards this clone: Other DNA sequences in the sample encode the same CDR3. CDR3 residues: CASSLLHEQYF. The CDR3 nucleotides are TGTGCCAGCAGTTTACTGCACGAGCAGTACTTC. This chain uses TRBV28 with TRBJ2-7; no clear D. Germline V gene sequence: CDR1 MDHEN, CDR2 SYDVKM. CDR3 length: 11 amino acids. The V end was cut by 2 bases, the J end by 5 bases, with 4 bases between.